The 30 T cell receptor beta chains presented below share a single source sample, sequenced in a study of CD8 T cells in cerebrospinal fluid in Alzheimer's disease. Each CDR3 protein gets one entry in TCRdb, which reprocessed the 10x single-cell sequencing reads and gives no DNA. Its clone listing holds some 1,000 distinct CDR3 sequences. The sample consisted of cerebrospinal fluid. The receptors come from a human donor in good health.

By frequency, this clonotype is medium-sized. The genes are TRBV27 and TRBJ2-1; there is no DNA to check the TCRdb D call of TRBD1. The CDR3 loop spans 14 amino acids. Germline assignment: CDR1 MNHEY and CDR2 SMNVEV (reference sequence). CDR3 region: CASSGGRTYNEQFF.

This clonotype is large by frequency. The chain carries TRBV10-2 and TRBJ1-6; TCRdb picks TRBD1, but there is no DNA to check that call. The CDR3 totals 16 residues. In germline, CDR1 is WSHSY, CDR2 SAAADI. CDR3 in amino acids: CASSDRVQGFISPLHF.

By frequency, this clonotype is medium-sized. The chain combines TRBV6-2 or TRBV6-3 with TRBJ1-2; the TCRdb call, TRBD1, lacks DNA for checking. Germline V CDR1 and CDR2: MNHEY, SVGEGT. The CDR3 runs to 14 residues. CDR3 amino acids: CASSYSGQTYGYTF.

By frequency, this clonotype is medium-sized. The chain's CDR3 is CASSPSLVRGWEQYF. The rearrangement uses TRBV12-3 or TRBV12-4 and TRBJ2-7; the TCRdb D gene call, TRBD1, has no DNA to confirm it. The CDR3 sequence is 15 residues long.

This clonotype is identified as medium-sized from frequency. V is TRBV19 and J is TRBJ1-5; TCRdb lists TRBD1, though no DNA is available to test this call. Germline V gives CDR1 LNHDA, CDR2 SQIVND (reference sequence). The CDR3 is 16 residues long. The CDR3 protein is CASSPRRQGKVQPQHF.

By frequency, this clonotype is large. The rearrangement joins TRBV11-2 to TRBJ2-2; no DNA is available, so the TRBD1 call from TCRdb remains unchecked. Germline values: CDR1 SGHAT, CDR2 FQNNGV. The CDR3 contains 16 residues. CDR3 region: CASSRGTGANTGELFF. The full variable domain, completed using reference TRBV11-2 and TRBJ2-2, is EAGVAQSPRYKIIEKRQSVAFWCNPISGHATLYWYQQILGQGPKLLIQFQNNGVVDDSQLPKDRFSAERLKGVDSTLKIQPAKLEDSAVYLCASSRGTGANTGELFFGEGSRLTVL.

Measured by frequency, this clonotype is large. This chain uses TRBV7-6 with TRBJ2-2; absent DNA, TCRdb's TRBD2 call cannot be checked. Looked up from germline, CDR1 is SGHVS and CDR2 is FNYEAQ. The CDR3 sequence is 18 residues long. The CDR3 protein is CASSLFRLGEVNTGELFF.

The chain uses TRBV19 and TRBJ2-3; TCRdb lists TRBD1, though no DNA is available to test this call. The CDR3 extends over 15 amino acids. Germline V gene sequence: CDR1 LNHDA, CDR2 SQIVND (reference sequence). CDR3 amino acids: CASSLGHPSTDTQYF. Full variable domain (rest looked up from reference TRBV19 and TRBJ2-3): DGGITQSPKYLFRKEGQNVTLSCEQNLNHDAMYWYRQDPGQGLRLIYYSQIVNDFQKGDIAEGYSVSREKKESFPLTVTSAQKNPTAFYLCASSLGHPSTDTQYFGPGTRLTVL.

Its frequency marks this clonotype as medium-sized. The rearrangement uses TRBV27 and TRBJ2-6; TCRdb returns TRBD2, unconfirmable since there is no DNA. The CDR3 has 15 residues. CDR1 is MNHEY and CDR2 is SMNVEV in the germline V gene (reference sequence). CDR3 sequence: CASSPRGSGANVLTF.

This clonotype is medium-sized by frequency. The rearrangement uses TRBV9 and TRBJ1-2. The CDR3 covers 15 residues. Germline V gene lookup returns CDR1 SGDLS and CDR2 YYNGEE. This CDR3 reads CASSPNLDLKNGYTF. Filled out from reference TRBV9 and TRBJ1-2, the complete variable domain reads DSGVTQTPKHLITATGQRVTLRCSPRSGDLSVYWYQQSLDQGLQFLIQYYNGEERAKGNILERFSAQQFPDLHSELNLSSLELGDSALYFCASSPNLDLKNGYTFGSGTRLTVV.

The gene calls are TRBV5-1 and TRBJ2-3; the TCRdb D gene call, TRBD1, has no DNA to confirm it. Germline V lookup: CDR1 SGHRS, CDR2 YFSETQ. This CDR3 has 14 residues. CDR3: CASSPGRSTDTQYF.

Considering frequency, this clonotype is medium-sized. V gene TRBV4-1 combines with J gene TRBJ1-2. From germline, CDR1 is MGHRA and CDR2 YSYEKL. The CDR3 runs to 15 residues. The CDR3 here is CASSQDPTTNYGYTF.

By frequency, this clonotype is medium-sized. V and J are TRBV10-1 and TRBJ2-1; TCRdb calls TRBD2, which cannot be checked without DNA. The CDR3 totals 15 residues. Germline V lookup: CDR1 WNHNN, CDR2 SYGVQD (reference sequence). The CDR3 sequence is CASSEWVGANNEQFF.

In terms of frequency, this clonotype is medium-sized. This chain joins TRBV5-4 and TRBJ1-2. Germline values: CDR1 SGHNT, CDR2 YYREEE (reference sequence). This CDR3 is 14 amino acids long. The CDR3 loop is CASSLGYSNYGYTF. Full variable domain (remainder filled in from reference TRBV5-4 and TRBJ1-2): ETGVTQSPTHLIKTRGQQVTLRCSSQSGHNTVSWYQQALGQGPQFIFQYYREEENGRGNFPPRFSGLQFPNYSSELNVNALELDDSALYLCASSLGYSNYGYTFGSGTRLTVV.

According to its frequency, this clonotype is medium-sized. The rearrangement joins TRBV7-8 to TRBJ2-1. This CDR3 comprises 12 residues. Germline assignment: CDR1 SGHVS and CDR2 FQNEAQ. The CDR3 sequence is CASSSRYNEQFF.

This clonotype is medium-sized (0.01 to 0.1%) by frequency. The chain's CDR3 is CASSTSGTAGNGYTF. The chain uses TRBV5-1 and TRBJ1-2. The germline V gene has CDR1 SGHRS and CDR2 YFSETQ. The CDR3 contains 15 residues.

This clonotype ranks as medium-sized in terms of frequency. The chain joins TRBV7-6 to TRBJ2-7; as DNA is missing, the TRBD2 call by TCRdb cannot be tested. Looked up from germline, CDR1 is SGHVS and CDR2 is FNYEAQ. CDR3 length: 16 residues. The CDR3: CASSLPRGAFSYEQYF.

In terms of frequency, this clonotype is medium-sized. The chain carries TRBV6-5 and TRBJ1-1. This CDR3 comprises 14 residues. Germline-derived CDR1 and CDR2 are MNHEY and SVGAGI. The CDR3 loop reads CASKLLGGNTEAFF.

This clonotype is deemed large by its frequency. The chain is built from TRBV2 and TRBJ1-4; TCRdb names TRBD1, which stays unverified in the absence of DNA. The CDR3 loop spans 12 amino acids. Germline CDR1 is SNHLY and CDR2 is FYNNEI. The CDR3 spells CASRGRDEKLFF.

This clonotype is identified as medium-sized from frequency. V usage is TRBV2 and J usage is TRBJ1-6; the D call of TRBD1 rests on TCRdb alone, since no DNA is present to check it. The CDR3 is made up of 13 amino acids. CDR1 SNHLY and CDR2 FYNNEI come from the germline V gene. The CDR3 region is CASSSAGSSPLHF.

This clonotype registers large (0.1 to 1%) by frequency. The rearrangement joins TRBV5-1 to TRBJ2-5. This CDR3 is 13 amino acids long. Germline assignment: CDR1 SGHRS and CDR2 YFSETQ. CDR3 residues: CASSLGRGGTQYF.

This clonotype registers medium-sized by frequency. J is TRBJ1-5 and V is TRBV6-5. This CDR3 has 12 residues. The germline V gene encodes CDR1 MNHEY and CDR2 SVGAGI. The CDR3 protein is CASSSPNQPQHF.

This clonotype shows up as large by frequency. V and J are TRBV20-1 and TRBJ2-1; as DNA is missing, the TRBD1 call by TCRdb cannot be tested. The CDR3 length is 15 residues. CDR1 DFQATT and CDR2 SNEGSKA come from the germline V gene (reference sequence). CDR3 residues: CSARDRGDGYNEQFF.

This clonotype is medium-sized (0.01 to 0.1%) by frequency. This chain uses TRBV9 with TRBJ2-2. Germline-derived CDR1 and CDR2 are SGDLS and YYNGEE. The CDR3 length is 14 residues. CDR3 region: CASSLRPYPGELFF.

In terms of frequency, this clonotype is large. The chain combines TRBV3-1 with TRBJ1-1. The CDR3 consists of 14 residues. The germline gives CDR1 LGHDT, CDR2 YNNKEL (reference sequence). The CDR3 sequence is CASSQEASLSEAFF.

This clonotype counts as medium-sized by frequency. J is TRBJ2-3 and V is TRBV7-3. This CDR3 spans 11 amino acids. Germline CDR1 is SGHTA and CDR2 is FQGTGA. CDR3 sequence reads: CASSQGDTQYF.

This clonotype is called medium-sized based on its frequency. Here the CDR3 reads CASSLDTRGTGELFF. This chain uses TRBV5-1 with TRBJ2-2; TCRdb reports TRBD1, a call that lacks DNA to check it against. CDR1 is SGHRS and CDR2 is YFSETQ in the germline V gene. The CDR3 has 15 amino acids.

In terms of frequency, this clonotype is large (0.1 to 1%). This sequence joins TRBV6-5 and TRBJ2-2; absent DNA, TCRdb's TRBD1 call cannot be checked. CDR1 and CDR2 (germline): MNHEY, SVGAGI. The CDR3 totals 15 residues. CDR3 amino acids: CASSYRSGYTGELFF.

Measured by frequency, this clonotype is medium-sized. The chain carries TRBV3-1 and TRBJ1-2. This CDR3 has 16 amino acids. Germline lookup yields CDR1 LGHDT and CDR2 YNNKEL (reference sequence). This chain's CDR3 is CASSQGTVPSFYGYTF.

The V gene is TRBV5-8, the J gene TRBJ2-1; checking the TCRdb D call of TRBD1 is not possible without DNA. The V gene's germline CDR1 is SGHTS and CDR2 YDEGEE. The CDR3 extends over 13 amino acids. The CDR3 loop reads CASRRTGGSEQFF.